The table lists the clone carrying this TCR beta chain with a few counts. Total RNA, at least 5.5 micrograms per sample, was extracted from PBMCs. PCR was performed a second time for about 7 to 11 cycles using a sample-barcoded 5' primer and a J-beta primer mix. TCRdb passed the 5' RACE reads through MiXCR, listing each CDR3 protein once. The sample yields fewer than 1,200,000 distinct CDR3 sequences, roughly 24% seen once. These data come from a study of blood T cells in healthy people across ages. Trimming shortened V by 6 bases and J by 9 bases, and 15 bases separated the two germline ends. The CDR3 sequence is 11 residues long. CDR1 SQVTM and CDR2 ANQGSEA come from the germline V gene. These data were also reused for a study on T cells of mothers and their children.

This chain connects TRBV29-1 to TRBJ2-7, with D tentatively TRBD1 or TRBD2 (5 bases each). This clonotype was sampled from a girl aged 2-9 years in good health. The sequenced sample consisted of blood. The CDR3 DNA is TGCAGCGTCCTAACCCCTGGGGGGCAGTACTTC. As protein: CSVLTPGGQYF.